The 4 T cell receptor beta chains in this list originate from one sample, sequenced in a study of tumor-infiltrating lymphocytes in primary liver carcinoma. Germline DNA was also extracted, with blood RNA taken from unsorted whole blood. TCR beta cDNA came from approximately 490 ng total RNA, primed with a constant-region primer. Construction of TCR beta libraries relied on three successive nested multiplex PCR rounds employing slightly modified ARM-PCR. In the first two PCR rounds, TRBV1-TRBV30 forward primers were paired with a C-beta reverse primer, and each round lasted about 9 cycles. TCRdb reanalysed the multiplex PCR reads using MiXCR and keeps one entry per CDR3 protein. There are some 180,000 distinct CDR3 sequences in the sample; about 60% occur only once, and less than 75% lies in the top ten. The sequencing sample was made of peripheral blood. Every receptor here comes from a man aged 35-49 years with primary liver carcinoma and hepatitis B virus infection.

In regard to this clonotype: The junction differs from germline at one of its ends, possibly a read error. The J gene is TRBJ1-2, the V gene TRBV6-6, with TRBD1 identical over 9 bases. CDR1 MNHNY and CDR2 SVGAGI come from the germline V gene (reference sequence). The CDR3 contains 17 residues. CDR3 DNA: TGTGCCAGCAGCTTGGACAGGGGCGAATTACTTAACTATGGCAACACCTTC. This translates into CASSLDRGELLNYGNTF.

As for this clonotype: A much larger clone lies one base from this, so it may be a read error. V usage is TRBV4-1 and J usage is TRBJ1-1; D unresolved. CDR3 length: 14 amino acids. Germline V CDR1 and CDR2: MGHRA, YSYEKL. Trimming stripped 7 bases from V and 1 base from J, with 13 bases between. The CDR3 loop is CASTLGRGNTEAFF. The CDR3 DNA follows: TGCGCCAGCACCCTAGGACGGGGGAACACTGAAGCTTTCTTT.

This clonotype came up once. This clone may be a read error of a much larger clone one base away. This rearrangement joins TRBV6-6 to TRBJ2-3; TRBD2 matches 9 bases. Germline assignment: CDR1 MNHNY and CDR2 SVGAGI (reference sequence). There are 15 residues in the CDR3. The CDR3 loop reads CASSYSGSGTDRQYF. CDR3 sequence (DNA): TGTGCCAGCAGTTATAGCGGGAGCGGGACAGATAGGCAGTATTTT.

J is TRBJ2-2 and V is TRBV30; 8 nucleotides line up with TRBD1. The germline CDR1 and CDR2 sequences are GTSNPN and SVGIG (reference sequence). Germline trimming cut 8 bases from V and 7 bases from J; bases unmatched to any gene: 3. The CDR3 is 11 amino acids. The CDR3 region is CAHRGDGELFF. DNA of the CDR3: TGTGCCCACAGGGGGGACGGGGAGCTGTTTTTT.